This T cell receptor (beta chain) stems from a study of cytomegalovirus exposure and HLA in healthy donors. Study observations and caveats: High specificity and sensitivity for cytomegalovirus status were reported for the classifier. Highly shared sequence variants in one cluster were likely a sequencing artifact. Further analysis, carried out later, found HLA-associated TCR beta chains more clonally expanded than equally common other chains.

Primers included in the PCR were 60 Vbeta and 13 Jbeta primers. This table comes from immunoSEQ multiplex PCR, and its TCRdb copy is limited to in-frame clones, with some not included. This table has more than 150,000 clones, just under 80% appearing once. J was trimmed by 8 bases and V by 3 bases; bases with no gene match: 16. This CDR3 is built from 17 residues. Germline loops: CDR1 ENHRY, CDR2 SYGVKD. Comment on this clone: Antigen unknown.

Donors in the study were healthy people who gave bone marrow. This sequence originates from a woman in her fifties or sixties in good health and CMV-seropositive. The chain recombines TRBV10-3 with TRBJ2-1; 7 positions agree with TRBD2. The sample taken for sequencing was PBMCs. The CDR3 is CAISDPGGSGTPDEQFF. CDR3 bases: TGTGCCATCAGTGACCCCGGGGGGAGCGGGACCCCCGATGAGCAGTTCTTC.